The 28 T cell receptor beta chains in this list originate from one sample, sequenced in a study of identical twins. TCRdb re-called the 5' RACE reads through MiXCR, storing one row per CDR3 protein. The table records hundreds of thousands of distinct CDR3 sequences, about 8.1% of them present only once. Separately, the same data were catalogued under a study of yellow fever vaccine responses in identical twins.

Sequencing used memory (CD45RO+) T cells sorted from blood. The receptors shown here come from a woman under 30 in good health.

The chain is built from TRBV6-1 and TRBJ1-2; 7 nucleotides align to TRBD1. J was trimmed by 0 bases and V by 6 bases; bases with no gene match: 4. Germline-derived CDR1 and CDR2 are MNHNS and SASEGT. The CDR3 has 14 residues. In DNA, the CDR3 is TGTGCCAGCAGCGAGACAGGGCCTAACTATGGCTACACCTTC. Translation gives CASSETGPNYGYTF.

The V and J genes are TRBV20-1 and TRBJ2-5, with D tentatively TRBD2 (5 bases). CDR1 is DFQATT, CDR2 SNEGSKA, per germline (reference sequence). Trimming removed 4 bases at V and 3 bases at J, with 15 bases between. The CDR3 runs 14 residues. In DNA form, the CDR3 reads TGCAGTGCTACTCCCCTCCGGGATAAAGAGACCCAGTACTTC. Protein: CSATPLRDKETQYF.

CDR3 loop: CASSQTATINYGYTF. CDR3 sequence (DNA): TGTGCCAGCAGCCAGACAGCTACCATTAACTATGGCTACACCTTC. This chain joins TRBV5-5 and TRBJ1-2; possibly TRBD1 for D (5 bases). V lost 4 bases and J 1 base, leaving 14 bases between the germline ends. Germline V gene sequence: CDR1 SGHKS, CDR2 YYEKEE (reference sequence). This CDR3 region has 15 residues.

V usage is TRBV6-1 and J usage is TRBJ2-1, with D possibly TRBD1 on 8 matching bases. CDR1 and CDR2 from the germline V gene are MNHNS and SASEGT. The CDR3 loop spans 14 amino acids. Trimming stripped 4 bases from V and 7 bases from J, with 14 bases between. CDR3 nucleotides: TGTGCCAGCAGTGGCACAGGGGGAGGGAATGAGCAGTTCTTC. Translation gives CASSGTGGGNEQFF.

This clonotype has only a few counts. This rearrangement joins TRBV29-1 to TRBJ1-5, with a possible D match to TRBD1 (5 bases). The CDR3 spans 13 residues. Per germline, CDR1 SQVTM and CDR2 ANQGSEA. V lost 4 bases and J lost 3, with 10 bases in between. The CDR3 DNA follows: TGCAGCGTTGGGGCGGACAACAATCAGCCCCAGCATTTT. This codes for CSVGADNNQPQHF.

Many counts were recorded for this clonotype. The chain employs TRBV28 and TRBJ1-5; D gene uncertain. The CDR3 has 13 residues. The V end was cut by 1 base, the J end by 3 bases, with 4 bases between. Germline CDR1 MDHEN, CDR2 SYDVKM. CDR3 amino acids: CASSLFANQPQHF. The DNA for the CDR3 is TGTGCCAGCAGTTTATTTGCCAATCAGCCCCAGCATTTT.

This clonotype has at least ten counts. The chain links TRBV6-2 or TRBV6-3 to TRBJ2-2, with 7 bases fitting TRBD1. The junction had 4 bases not matched to a gene; V was cut back by 6 bases and J by 3 bases. The germline V gene has CDR1 MNHEY and CDR2 SVGEGT. The CDR3 is made up of 14 amino acids. CDR3 nucleotide sequence: TGTGCCAGCAGGACGGGACAGCACACCGGGGAGCTGTTTTTT. Translated: CASRTGQHTGELFF.

This clonotype was seen only a few times. The rearrangement joins TRBV2 to TRBJ2-1; D is possibly TRBD1 (6 bases). This CDR3 has 13 residues. Trimming took off 7 bases at V and 5 bases at J, with 12 bases between the two ends. Germline CDR1 is SNHLY and CDR2 is FYNNEI. The CDR3 nucleotides read TGTGCCAGCAAAATGGACAGAGACAATGAGCAGTTCTTC. It encodes CASKMDRDNEQFF.

Notes on this clonotype: Germline is not matched at one junction end, which may reflect a read error. The V call is TRBV12-5, the J call TRBJ2-1; D remains ambiguous. This CDR3 is built from 13 residues. The germline CDR1 and CDR2 sequences are LGHNT and FRNRAP. CDR3 nucleotides: TGTGCTAGTGGACAAGACTTACCCAATGTGCAGTTCTTC. Translated: CASGQDLPNVQFF.

This clonotype was observed a handful of times. Its ends do not fully match the called genes, so a read error is possible. The chain combines TRBV5-5 with TRBJ2-6; perhaps TRBD1 as D (6 bases). This CDR3 has 14 amino acids. Germline CDR1 and CDR2: SGHKS and YYEKEE (reference sequence). CDR3 loop: CASRGDSGANVLTF. In nucleotides, the CDR3 is TGTGCCAGCAGGGGGGATTCAGGGGCCAATGTCCTGACTTTC.

This clonotype was observed a handful of times. This sequence joins TRBV2 and TRBJ2-5; D perhaps matches TRBD1 (6 bases). The CDR3 runs 16 residues. From germline, CDR1 is SNHLY and CDR2 FYNNEI. Trimming removed 4 bases at V and 3 bases at J, with 18 bases between. CDR3 in amino acids: CASSGSIQGREETQYF. In DNA, the CDR3 is TGTGCCAGCAGTGGCTCAATCCAGGGGCGCGAAGAGACCCAGTACTTC. The full variable domain, completed using reference TRBV2 and TRBJ2-5, is EPEVTQTPSHQVTQMGQEVILRCVPISNHLYFYWYRQILGQKVEFLVSFYNNEISEKSEIFDDQFSVERPDGSNFTLKIRSTKLEDSAMYFCASSGSIQGREETQYFGPGTRLLVL.

This clonotype was observed at least ten times. J is TRBJ1-6 and V is TRBV6-1, with 8 nucleotides matching TRBD1. The CDR3 runs 13 residues. Trimming at V came to 9 bases and at J to 5 bases, leaving 3 bases not matched to a gene. Germline lookup yields CDR1 MNHNS and CDR2 SASEGT. The CDR3 DNA sequence: TGTGCCAGTTCGACAGGGGATAATTCACCCCTCCACTTT. Its protein product is CASSTGDNSPLHF.

This clonotype was found a few times. The chain carries TRBV29-1 and TRBJ2-5, with a tentative D call TRBD1 (5 bases). This CDR3 region has 13 residues. Germline loops: CDR1 SQVTM, CDR2 ANQGSEA. V was trimmed by 8 bases and J by 1 base, leaving 14 bases between them. CDR3 protein: CSIPDTPQETQYF. The CDR3 DNA reads as TGCAGCATCCCGGACACCCCCCAAGAGACCCAGTACTTC.

This clonotype was found a few times. This chain connects TRBV7-2 to TRBJ2-7; 9 positions agree with TRBD1. Trimming took 1 base from V and 3 from J; bases not matched to a gene: 4. The CDR3 runs to 15 residues. Germline V gene data show CDR1 as SGHTA and CDR2 as FQGNSA. The CDR3 DNA sequence: TGTGCCAGCAGCTTAGAACAGGGGGCTGTCTACGAGCAGTACTTC. Its protein is CASSLEQGAVYEQYF.

The gene calls are TRBV20-1 and TRBJ2-2; 7 positions agree with TRBD2. V shed 6 bases, J shed 0 bases, and the junction held 1 base outside the gene matches. The CDR3 consists of 13 residues. Germline CDR1 is DFQATT and CDR2 is SNEGSKA (reference sequence). CDR3 in amino acids: CSASGANTGELFF. CDR3 coding DNA: TGCAGTGCAAGCGGGGCGAACACCGGGGAGCTGTTTTTT.

This clonotype was counted ten times or more. The chain joins TRBV6-1 to TRBJ1-2; no firm D call. The CDR3 contains 11 residues. Germline V gene data show CDR1 as MNHNS and CDR2 as SASEGT. Trimming left V 4 bases short and J 2 bases short, with 2 bases between. CDR3: CASSGNYGYTF. In nucleotides, the CDR3 is TGTGCCAGCAGTGGCAACTATGGCTACACCTTC.

The chain combines TRBV20-1 with TRBJ2-5; 10 bases match TRBD2. The CDR3 loop spans 15 amino acids. CDR1 DFQATT and CDR2 SNEGSKA come from the germline V gene (reference sequence). Losses at the gene ends were 6 bases for V and 0 bases for J; bases not matched to a gene: 7. The CDR3 loop reads CSATASGGYQETQYF. In nucleotides, the CDR3 is TGCAGTGCAACGGCTAGCGGGGGTTACCAAGAGACCCAGTACTTC.

About this clonotype: This may be a read error: a much more frequent sequence differs by one nucleotide. The chain has TRBV20-1 and TRBJ2-3; 15 positions agree with TRBD2. The CDR3 is made up of 21 amino acids. Germline V CDR1 and CDR2: DFQATT, SNEGSKA (reference sequence). The CDR3 spells CCARRGTSGRTPRYSTDTQYF. CDR3 DNA: TGCTGTGCTAGACGGGGGACTAGCGGGAGGACCCCGCGCTATAGCACAGATACGCAGTATTTT.

This sequence joins TRBV12-3 or TRBV12-4 and TRBJ1-5; D unresolved. The CDR3 loop spans 15 amino acids. Trimming removed 4 bases from V and 6 bases from J, with 16 bases in between. The CDR3 nucleotides are TGTGCCAGCAGTTCTGGATCCTTGGGGTCTCAGCCCCAGCATTTT. Protein: CASSSGSLGSQPQHF.

This clonotype has a count of ten or more. J is TRBJ2-5 and V is TRBV24-1; D perhaps matches TRBD1 (6 bases). Germline V gene lookup returns CDR1 KGHDR and CDR2 SFDVKD. V was clipped by 1 base and J by 4 bases, with 15 bases between them. The CDR3 is 16 amino acids. The CDR3, as DNA: TGTGCCACCAGTGATTTTGTCAGGGGTATCGTAGAGACCCAGTACTTC. This translates into CATSDFVRGIVETQYF.

This chain uses TRBV27 with TRBJ1-2; D might be TRBD1 (6 bases). Germline V gene sequence: CDR1 MNHEY, CDR2 SMNVEV (reference sequence). With 5 bases removed from V and 8 bases from J, the gap between germline ends came to 15 bases. This CDR3 spans 13 amino acids. CDR3 amino acids: CASSKGEFGGYTF. CDR3 nucleotides: TGTGCCAGCAGTAAGGGGGAGTTTGGCGGCTACACCTTC.

Note on this clonotype: One junction end disagrees with the germline gene, perhaps due to a read error. V and J are TRBV2 and TRBJ2-7, with TRBD2 matching over 7 bases. This CDR3 region has 13 residues. The germline V gene has CDR1 SNHLY and CDR2 FYNNEI. CDR3 sequence: CAKSGGGRYQQYF. Here the CDR3 DNA reads TGTGCCAAAAGTGGGGGAGGGCGCTACCAGCAGTACTTC.

The chain links TRBV6-2 or TRBV6-3 to TRBJ2-2; the D is unclear. Per the germline V gene, CDR1 is MNHEY and CDR2 is SVGEGT. Trimming left V 4 bases short and J 5 bases short, with 11 bases between. The CDR3 sequence is 14 residues long. CDR3 amino acids: CASSWDGKTGELFF. DNA of the CDR3: TGTGCCAGCAGTTGGGATGGGAAAACCGGGGAGCTGTTTTTT.

This clonotype was detected many times. The V call is TRBV21-1, the J call TRBJ2-2; TRBD2 was called by the table and not checked on the DNA. TRBV21-1 counts as a pseudogene. The CDR3 extends over 13 amino acids. CDR3 amino acids: CASKDYLRAELFF. Written as DNA, the CDR3 is TGTGCCAGCAAGGACTATCTTAGGGCGGAGCTGTTTTTT.

The rearrangement links TRBV28 to TRBJ2-6; TRBD1 aligns across 7 bases. The germline V gene has CDR1 MDHEN and CDR2 SYDVKM. With 6 bases clipped from V and 1 base from J, the junction kept 6 bases outside the gene matches. The CDR3 extends over 16 amino acids. The CDR3 DNA is TGTGCCAGCAGAAACCCAGGGGGTTCTGGGGCCAACGTCCTGACTTTC. Amino acid sequence: CASRNPGGSGANVLTF. The variable domain in full, completed from reference TRBV28 and TRBJ2-6, reads DVKVTQSSRYLVKRTGEKVFLECVQDMDHENMFWYRQDPGLGLRLIYFSYDVKMKEKGDIPEGYSVSREKKERFSLILESASTNQTSMYLCASRNPGGSGANVLTFGAGSRLTVL.

This clonotype appeared many times. The CDR3 coding sequence is TGTGCCAGCACAGGGGTGAACACTGAAGCTTTCTTT. Translating gives CASTGVNTEAFF. The chain carries TRBV6-5 and TRBJ1-1; tentative D call: TRBD1 (6 bases). The germline V and J ends were trimmed by 7 bases and 0 bases, with 6 bases remaining between them. The CDR3 covers 12 residues. Germline V gene lookup returns CDR1 MNHEY and CDR2 SVGAGI.

This clonotype was counted at least ten times. This rearrangement joins TRBV12-3 or TRBV12-4 to TRBJ1-2, with D perhaps TRBD1 (6 bases). The CDR3 is 14 amino acids. V lost 5 bases and J 3 bases, leaving 13 bases between the germline ends. CDR3 DNA sequence: TGTGCCAGCAGTCCACAGACAGGCTACTATGGCTACACCTTC. Residues: CASSPQTGYYGYTF.

This clonotype was observed many times. In DNA, the CDR3 is TGCGCCAGCAGCGACGGTGGTGGGGGGACGTTGAATTCACCCCTCCACTTT. Amino acids: CASSDGGGGTLNSPLHF. The genes are TRBV5-1 and TRBJ1-6; perhaps TRBD1 as D (5 bases). V was clipped by 4 bases and J by 7 bases, with 21 bases between them. The CDR3 is 17 residues long. CDR1 and CDR2 (germline): SGHRS, YFSETQ. Full variable domain (rest looked up from reference TRBV5-1 and TRBJ1-6): KAGVTQTPRYLIKTRGQQVTLSCSPISGHRSVSWYQQTPGQGLQFLFEYFSETQRNKGNFPGRFSGRQFSNSRSEMNVSTLELGDSALYLCASSDGGGGTLNSPLHFGNGTRLTVT.